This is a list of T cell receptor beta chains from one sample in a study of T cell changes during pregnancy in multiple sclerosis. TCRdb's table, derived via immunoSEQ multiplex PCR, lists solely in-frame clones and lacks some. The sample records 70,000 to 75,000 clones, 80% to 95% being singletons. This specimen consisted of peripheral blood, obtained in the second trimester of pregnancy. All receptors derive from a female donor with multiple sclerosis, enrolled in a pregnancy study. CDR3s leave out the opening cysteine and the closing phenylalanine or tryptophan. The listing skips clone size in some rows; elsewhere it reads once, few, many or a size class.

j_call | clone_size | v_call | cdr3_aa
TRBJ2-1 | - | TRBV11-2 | ASSLTGNEQF
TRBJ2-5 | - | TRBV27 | ASSTLGQGQETQY
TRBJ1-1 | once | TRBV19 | ASTLTGGVPEAF
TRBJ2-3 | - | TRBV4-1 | ASSHGTSDADTQY
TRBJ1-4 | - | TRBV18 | ASSPTTNEKLF
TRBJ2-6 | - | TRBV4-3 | ASSQDGQISGANVLT
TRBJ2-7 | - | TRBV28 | ASGTSGPYEQY
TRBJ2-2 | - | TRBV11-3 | ASSSPGGVNTGELF
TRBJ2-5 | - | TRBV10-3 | AISESSGTGETQY
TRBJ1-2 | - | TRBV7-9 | ASSLGQNYGYT
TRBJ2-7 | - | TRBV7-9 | ASSLGGGTGLTYEQY
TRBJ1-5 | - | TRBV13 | ASSQGQGASKPQH
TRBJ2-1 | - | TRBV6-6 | ASSYAGVEQF
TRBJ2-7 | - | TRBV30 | AWSRDYNTYEQY
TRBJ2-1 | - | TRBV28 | ASSLSGANSYNEQF
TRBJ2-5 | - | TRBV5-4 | ASSRGLAQDGETQY
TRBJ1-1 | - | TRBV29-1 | SGATVNTEAF
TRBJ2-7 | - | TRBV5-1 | ASSLPSGSGEQY
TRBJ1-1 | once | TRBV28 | ASRGPNTEAF
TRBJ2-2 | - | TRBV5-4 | ASSPWDSAGELF
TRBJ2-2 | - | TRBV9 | ASSVDTGGTGELF
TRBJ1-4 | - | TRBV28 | ASSSTTNEKLF
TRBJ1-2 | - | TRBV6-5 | ASRRGQGWYGYT
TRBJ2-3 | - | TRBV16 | ASSQLGLRGITTDTQY
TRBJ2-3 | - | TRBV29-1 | SVSFSSGGSDTQY
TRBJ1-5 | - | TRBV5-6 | ASSFSGLINQPQH